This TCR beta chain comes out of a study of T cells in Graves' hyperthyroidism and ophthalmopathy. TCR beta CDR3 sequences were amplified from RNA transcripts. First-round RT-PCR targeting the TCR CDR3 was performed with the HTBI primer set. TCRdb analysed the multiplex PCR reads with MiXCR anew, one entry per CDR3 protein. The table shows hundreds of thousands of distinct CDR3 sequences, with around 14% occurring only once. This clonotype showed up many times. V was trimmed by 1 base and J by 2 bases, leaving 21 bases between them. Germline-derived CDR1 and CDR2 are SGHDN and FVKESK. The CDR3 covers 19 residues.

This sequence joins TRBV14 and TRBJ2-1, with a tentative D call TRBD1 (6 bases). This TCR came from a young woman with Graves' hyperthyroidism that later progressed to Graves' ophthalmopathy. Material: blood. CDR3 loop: CASSQAPPGHPNPYNEQFF. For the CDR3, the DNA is TGTGCCAGCAGCCAAGCCCCTCCGGGACACCCAAACCCCTACAATGAGCAGTTCTTC.